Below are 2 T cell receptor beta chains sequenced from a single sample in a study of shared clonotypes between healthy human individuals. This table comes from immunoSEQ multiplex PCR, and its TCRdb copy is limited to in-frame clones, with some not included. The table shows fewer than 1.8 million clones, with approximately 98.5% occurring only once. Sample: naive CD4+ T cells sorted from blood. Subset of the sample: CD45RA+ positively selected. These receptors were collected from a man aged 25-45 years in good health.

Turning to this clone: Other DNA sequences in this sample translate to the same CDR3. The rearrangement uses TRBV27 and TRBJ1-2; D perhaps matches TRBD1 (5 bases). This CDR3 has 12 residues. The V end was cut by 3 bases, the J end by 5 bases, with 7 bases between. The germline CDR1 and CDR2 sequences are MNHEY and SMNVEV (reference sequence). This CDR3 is CASSLAGYGYTF. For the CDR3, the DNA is TGTGCCAGCAGTTTGGCAGGGTATGGCTACACCTTC.

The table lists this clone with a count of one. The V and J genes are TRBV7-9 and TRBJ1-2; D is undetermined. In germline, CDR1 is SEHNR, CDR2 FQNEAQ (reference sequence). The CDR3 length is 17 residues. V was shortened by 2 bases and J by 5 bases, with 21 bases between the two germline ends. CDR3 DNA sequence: TGTGCCAGCAGCTTATCATTTGGGCCTCAAGCACCTTATGGCTACACCTTC. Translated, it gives CASSLSFGPQAPYGYTF.